The source of this T cell receptor beta chain is a study of shared clonotypes between healthy human individuals. General study findings and limits: Compared with memory subsets, naive subsets generally had larger estimated richness. The authors expected sequencing depth to affect clonotype sharing among donors. Among four donors, approximately 4.6% of naive CD4 clonotypes were found in common.

Germline-derived CDR1 and CDR2 are KGHSH and LQKENI. The CDR3 runs 15 residues. V lost 5 bases and J lost 2, with 15 bases in between. Profiled with immunoSEQ multiplex PCR; TCRdb holds only in-frame clones, not every one. This table has a few million clones, around 95% appearing once. This clone was seen once. Its specificity is unknown. Sequences were obtained from naive CD4+ T cells sorted from blood. Regarding subset: CD45RA+ positively selected. This TCR derives from a man in his late teens or twenties in good health. V usage is TRBV18 and J usage is TRBJ2-5; D may match TRBD1 or TRBD2 (5 bases each). CDR3 nucleotide sequence: TGTGCCAGCTCAACTGGGACCCCCTGGCAAGAGACCCAGTACTTC. It translates to CASSTGTPWQETQYF.